This T cell receptor (beta chain) originates from a study of CD8+ T cells in alopecia areata. Regarding treatment: oral pan-JAK inhibitor, 5-10 mg twice daily. The V end lost 5 bases, the J end lost 4 bases, and 18 bases lay between the germline ends. Germline V gene lookup returns CDR1 SNHLY and CDR2 FYNNEI. The CDR3 is 17 residues long. Extraction and reverse transcription of RNA yielded cDNA as the sequencing template. Data came from immunoSEQ multiplex PCR; TCRdb stores just in-frame clones and leaves some out. Seen here are 85,000 to 110,000 clones, around 86% observed once, and the top ten hold around 10%.

The chain employs TRBV2 and TRBJ1-6; D gene ambiguous. This material consisted of CD8+ T cells sorted from blood, taken at approximately week 30, from a patient treated with tofacitinib. This sequence was found in a human donor with alopecia areata. This CDR3 reads CASSHGRPPTYNSPLHF. The CDR3 nucleotides read TGTGCCAGCAGTCACGGACGCCCGCCTACATATAATTCACCCCTCCACTTT.